A single sample gave rise to the 11 T cell receptor beta chains below, sequenced in a study of T cell repertoires in cytomegalovirus infection. Using its own MiXCR run on the reads, TCRdb lists one record per CDR3 protein. The repertoire includes approximately 250,000 distinct CDR3 sequences, more than 9% of them detected once, and about 1.5% sits in the top ten. The sequenced sample was PBMCs. These receptors were collected from a human donor in good health (CMV status not recorded). Some clones in this sample may be carry-over from other donors' samples.

This clonotype occurred many times. This chain uses TRBV7-2 with TRBJ2-7; D gene uncertain. The CDR3 runs to 13 residues. CDR1 and CDR2 (germline): SGHTA, FQGNSA. V was trimmed by 3 bases and J by 7 bases, leaving 13 bases between them. This CDR3 is CASSLVAVGEQYF. The CDR3 DNA is TGTGCCAGCAGCTTGGTCGCGGTTGGGGAGCAGTACTTC.

This clonotype was detected ten times or more. The chain carries TRBV7-2 and TRBJ1-1; TRBD1 might be the D (6 bases). CDR3 length: 16 residues. Germline V CDR1 and CDR2: SGHTA, FQGNSA. Trimming stripped 5 bases from V and 2 bases from J, with 18 bases between. The CDR3 reads CASSPSWRDTNTEAFF. The CDR3 region has the DNA TGTGCCAGCAGCCCCTCCTGGAGGGACACTAACACTGAAGCTTTCTTT.

As for this clonotype: Just one base apart from a much larger clone, this may be a read error. This chain links TRBV5-1 with TRBJ2-2, with D maybe TRBD2 (5 bases). This CDR3 has 17 residues. From germline, CDR1 is SGHRS and CDR2 YFSETQ. CDR3 sequence reads: CTSSFELESANTGELFF. For the CDR3, the DNA is TGCACCAGCAGCTTCGAACTAGAGTCGGCGAACACCGGGGAGCTGTTTTTT. The whole variable domain, filled in from reference TRBV5-1 and TRBJ2-2, reads KAGVTQTPRYLIKTRGQQVTLSCSPISGHRSVSWYQQTPGQGLQFLFEYFSETQRNKGNFPGRFSGRQFSNSRSEMNVSTLELGDSALYLCTSSFELESANTGELFFGEGSRLTVL.

This clonotype showed up just a few times. V and J are TRBV24-1 and TRBJ2-3; tentative D call: TRBD1 (5 bases). V gave up 9 bases and J gave up 0 bases, with 18 bases separating them. This CDR3 is built from 16 residues. The germline gives CDR1 KGHDR, CDR2 SFDVKD. For the CDR3, the DNA is TGTGCCACCTCCCCTAAAGGGGCAGCTAGCACAGATACGCAGTATTTT. This sequence encodes CATSPKGAASTDTQYF.

The rearrangement uses TRBV16 and TRBJ1-3; no clear D gene. Trimming took 6 bases from V and 4 from J, leaving 10 bases between them. The CDR3 is made up of 13 amino acids. Germline V gene lookup returns CDR1 KGHSY and CDR2 FQNENV. The CDR3 bases are TGTGCCAGCAGACAACCTTCGGGAAACACCATATATTTT. Encoded protein: CASRQPSGNTIYF. Supplemented by reference TRBV16 and TRBJ1-3, the full variable domain reads GEEVAQTPKHLVRGEGQKAKLYCAPIKGHSYVFWYQQVLKNEFKFLISFQNENVFDETGMPKERFSAKCLPNSPCSLEIQATKLEDSAVYFCASRQPSGNTIYFGEGSWLTVV.

The V and J genes are TRBV7-3 and TRBJ2-3; D not resolved. The CDR3 extends over 14 amino acids. V gave up 6 bases and J gave up 1 base, with 11 bases separating them. Germline V gene lookup returns CDR1 SGHTA and CDR2 FQGTGA. CDR3 region: CASSSSRGTDTQYF. The CDR3 coding sequence is TGTGCCAGCAGTTCATCCCGGGGCACAGATACGCAGTATTTT.

Ten or more counts support this clonotype. The chain joins TRBV19 to TRBJ1-2; possibly TRBD1 for D (6 bases). V gave up 3 bases and J gave up 2 bases, with 10 bases separating them. CDR3 length: 14 amino acids. Looked up from germline, CDR1 is LNHDA and CDR2 is SQIVND (reference sequence). The CDR3 sequence: CASSMGQGNYGYTF. As DNA, the CDR3 is TGTGCCAGTAGTATGGGGCAGGGGAACTATGGCTACACCTTC.

This clonotype was seen repeatedly, ten times or more. The chain links TRBV11-2 to TRBJ1-3; D remains ambiguous. The CDR3 consists of 14 residues. Trimming cost V 0 bases and J 7 bases, with 10 bases left between them. The germline V gene has CDR1 SGHAT and CDR2 FQNNGV. The CDR3 nucleotides are TGTGCCAGCAGCTTAGACAGTACCGGGAACACCATATATTTT. Amino acids: CASSLDSTGNTIYF.

The chain is built from TRBV5-1 and TRBJ2-2, with TRBD1 identical over 8 bases. The CDR3 extends over 15 amino acids. CDR1 and CDR2 (germline): SGHRS, YFSETQ. With 1 base clipped from V and 6 bases from J, the junction kept 5 bases outside the gene matches. The CDR3 is CASSLRQGAAGELFF. The DNA for the CDR3 is TGCGCCAGCAGCTTGAGGCAGGGGGCCGCCGGGGAGCTGTTTTTT.

This clonotype was detected a few times. The chain combines TRBV6-2 or TRBV6-3 with TRBJ2-1; 10 nucleotides match TRBD2. The germline gives CDR1 MNHEY, CDR2 SVGEGT. V gave up 8 bases and J gave up 2 bases; unmatched junction bases: 6. The CDR3 runs to 15 residues. CDR3 bases: TGTGCCAGCTACGGACTAGCGGAGACCTACAATGAGCAGTTCTTC. Its translation: CASYGLAETYNEQFF.

The rearrangement links TRBV11-2 to TRBJ2-5; no firm D call. The ends were cut back, 4 bases at V and 4 bases at J, with 13 bases in the middle. The CDR3 spans 14 residues. Germline V CDR1 and CDR2: SGHAT, FQNNGV. CDR3 protein: CASSSGGNGETQYF. The CDR3, as DNA: TGTGCCAGCAGCTCGGGTGGGAACGGAGAGACCCAGTACTTC.